Listed below are T cell receptor beta chains from one sample, sequenced in a study of TIL therapy for anti-PD-1-resistant metastatic lung cancer. This table comes from immunoSEQ multiplex PCR, and its TCRdb copy is limited to in-frame clones, with some not included. The data contain about 21,000 clones, 60% to 85% of them singletons. Sequenced here: blood, sampled at baseline. Receptor source: a person aged 25-80 years with non-small cell lung cancer. Each CDR3 is given without its conserved first and last residue.

V gene	J gene	CDR3 protein
TRBV6-5	TRBJ2-5	ASSWTSQETQY
TRBV5-4	TRBJ2-3	ASSFSSGSSTDTQY
TRBV11-2	TRBJ2-7	ASSLSFGTYEQY
TRBV19	TRBJ2-2	ASSPGRAGELF
TRBV27	TRBJ2-5	ASSLLGFGTVQETQY
TRBV10-3	TRBJ2-2	AISESWDLNTGELF
TRBV6-5	TRBJ2-2	ASRQNTGELF
TRBV29-1	TRBJ1-6	SVGSGTNSPLH
TRBV25-1	TRBJ1-2	ATVDRGGGYT
TRBV6-1	TRBJ2-1	ASLGTAYNEQF
TRBV10-2	TRBJ1-1	ATEIDGIQGHEEAF
TRBV7-2	TRBJ2-5	ASSLGHRGRGETQY
TRBV4-3	TRBJ2-3	ASSQDGPGGGADTQY
TRBV23-1	TRBJ2-2	ASSVLGAPDTGELF
TRBV4-1	TRBJ1-5	ASSQGAGGNNQPQH
TRBV5-4	TRBJ2-7	ASSLVPGYEQY
TRBV7-3	TRBJ2-3	ASSLSGTSGGAFDTQY
TRBV27	TRBJ2-5	ASSPRQPGLAGQETQY
TRBV5-1	TRBJ2-7	ASSEATYEQY
TRBV7-2	TRBJ2-3	ASSSGGWGGGASTDTQY
TRBV6-6	TRBJ2-6	ASSQGLVSGANVLT
TRBV9	TRBJ2-5	ASSAGGAGRQETQY
TRBV30	TRBJ1-6	AWSKDQISPLH
TRBV5-6	TRBJ2-3	ASRQGADTQY
TRBV7-8	TRBJ1-6	ASSLVGAFGNSPLH
TRBV5-1	TRBJ1-2	ASSLVSWTVANGYT
TRBV7-2	TRBJ2-5	ASSLGVMGETQY
TRBV25-1	TRBJ2-6	ASSEPGANVLT
TRBV10-3	TRBJ2-5	AISEFRGGARETQY